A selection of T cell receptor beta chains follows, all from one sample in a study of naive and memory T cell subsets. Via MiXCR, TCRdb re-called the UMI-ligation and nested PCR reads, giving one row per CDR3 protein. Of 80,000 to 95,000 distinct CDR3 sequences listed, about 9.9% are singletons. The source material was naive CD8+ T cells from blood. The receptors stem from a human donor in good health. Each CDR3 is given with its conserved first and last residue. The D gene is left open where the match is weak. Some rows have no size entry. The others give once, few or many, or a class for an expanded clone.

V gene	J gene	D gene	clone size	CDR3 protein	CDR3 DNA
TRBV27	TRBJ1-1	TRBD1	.	CASSLSPTGFLLGTEAFF	TGTGCCAGCAGTTTATCTCCGACAGGGTTCCTTTTAGGCACTGAAGCTTTCTTT
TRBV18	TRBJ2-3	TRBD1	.	CASSPGTGRTDTQYF	TGTGCCAGCTCACCCGGGACAGGGCGCACAGATACGCAGTATTTT
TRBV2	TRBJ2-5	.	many	CASSGAGTGVWETQYF	TGTGCCAGCAGTGGAGCCGGGACCGGAGTGTGGGAGACCCAGTACTTC
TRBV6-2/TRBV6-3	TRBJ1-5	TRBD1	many	CASSPDRSGQVAQPQHF	TGTGCCAGCAGCCCCGACCGATCTGGACAGGTGGCTCAGCCCCAGCATTTT
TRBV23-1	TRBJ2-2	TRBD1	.	CASSQFLPGTGTGELFF	TGCGCCAGCAGTCAATTCCTACCCGGGACAGGGACCGGGGAGCTGTTTTTT
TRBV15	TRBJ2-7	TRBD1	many	CATSRVRTGGNEQYF	TGTGCCACCAGCAGAGTTCGGACAGGGGGAAATGAGCAGTACTTC
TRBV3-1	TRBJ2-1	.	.	CASSAWDQGDNEQFF	TGTGCCAGCAGCGCGTGGGACCAGGGAGACAATGAGCAGTTCTTC
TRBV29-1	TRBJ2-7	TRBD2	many	CSALLLAGMGEQYF	TGCAGCGCCCTCCTACTAGCGGGGATGGGGGAGCAGTACTTC
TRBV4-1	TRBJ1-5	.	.	CASSQDIRQPQHF	TGCGCCAGCAGCCAAGATATTAGGCAGCCCCAGCATTTT
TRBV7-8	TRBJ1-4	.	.	CASSLIREEERLFF	TGTGCCAGCAGCTTAATACGGGAAGAGGAGAGACTGTTTTTT
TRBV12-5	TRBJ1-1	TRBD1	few	CASGFQRDREKFEAFF	TGTGCTAGTGGTTTCCAACGGGACAGGGAAAAATTTGAAGCTTTCTTT